The sequence of this T cell receptor (beta chain) was determined in a study of cytomegalovirus exposure and HLA in healthy donors (dated by TCRdb to 2016 to 2017). For the study in its entirety: In an earlier analysis of around 540 of the donors, approximately 260 Gb of sequence data and some 100 million unique TCR beta sequences from about 179 million T cells were reported. An early release that covered about 640 HLA-typed donors contained approximately 300 gigabases of sequencing data and approximately 85 million unique TCR sequences. The later analysis used no new phenotypic data to find candidate immune exposures, relying instead on TCR beta sequences and their occurrence across donors. Among roughly 370 genotyped donors of the cohort, an average of 235,054 unique TCR beta nucleotide sequences were sequenced per donor, roughly 18% of them non-productive. All discovery cohort repertoires had been generated on a single sequencing platform. The study profiled the T cell repertoires of under 700 subjects by immunosequencing and related them to cytomegalovirus serostatus. Typing coverage varied by locus: about 629-630 donors for A, B, C, DRB1 and DQB1; about 520 for DQA1; approximately 570 for DPA1; around 450 for DPB1. Donor age, sex, ethnicity and CMV serostatus were compiled together with the repertoire data. Five DR-DQ haplotypes were treated as single units for association and clustering because of strong linkage in the cohort. To study patterns of TCR occurrence, a later analysis re-analyzed previously published TCR beta repertoires from 500 to 850 donors and added high-resolution HLA genotyping. Among the approximately 400 genotyped donors, roughly 80% belonged to the genetic ancestry cluster associated with self-reported Caucasian donors. A separate validation cohort of some 130 different subjects was used in addition to the roughly 670-subject first cohort. HLA typing included class I and class II loci at four-digit resolution. An earlier analysis of 587 of the donors used high-throughput TCR beta sequencing to judge whether each TCR beta V gene segment behaved as functional or pseudogenic. A later genetic analysis used genome-wide SNP genotypes for about 60% of the roughly 700 donors, treating that subset as a discovery cohort. The aim of the study was to test whether cataloging public T cell receptors could identify signatures of past pathogen exposure. To predict cytomegalovirus infection status, the study combined high-throughput TCR immunosequencing, statistical association of individual TCRs with disease status, and machine learning. Overall study outcomes, separate from this receptor: A cluster of highly shared sequence variants was judged likely to represent a technical artifact of the sequencing pipeline. In a later genetic analysis, fewer N-insertions in productive TCRs were reported among donors in an Asian-associated ancestry cluster than the roughly 700-donor mean. The authors suggested that the approach could potentially be generalized to other disease states and immunological phenotypes. According to a later analysis, most CMV-associated TCR beta chains appeared to be HLA-restricted, and the HLA associations seemed to be driven largely by CMV exposure. Around 16 rarely observed V segments, including chromosome 9 orphons, were excluded from the earlier analysis of several hundred of the donors because counts were too low. An earlier analysis of around 500 of the donors showed that most TCR beta V segments appeared in productive rearrangements either about 90% or about 30% of the time, which broadly matched IMGT annotations. Strong co-occurrence of HLA alleles, especially DR and DQ, made assigning TCR associations to individual alleles difficult. For the cohort, immune exposure information was limited to CMV serostatus. A later analysis associated about 17,000 TCR beta sequences with specific HLA alleles at a false discovery rate of 0.05. Correlated functional status among segregating V segments might be attributable to linkage disequilibrium, but an unknown experimental factor could not be ruled out. The 87-base-pair reads could not distinguish some IMGT-functional V segments, including TRBV6-2 and TRBV6-3, so those segments were excluded. The classifier was reported to diagnose cytomegalovirus status with high specificity and sensitivity in both the original and validation cohorts. The study listed 150 to 200 TCR beta chains as associated with cytomegalovirus. A further reported finding was that TCR beta sequences accurately predicted the HLA-A and HLA-B alleles for most subjects in the first cohort. Sequencing depth was assumed to be roughly uniform across donors in the presence/absence analyses, though that assumption may not hold. Most TCR sequences were seen in very few donors, while some public TCRs were found in many individuals. In a later analysis, several top co-occurrence clusters were reported to appear linked to parvovirus B19, influenza, CMV and Epstein-Barr virus. In a later analysis, the rate of TCR association differed among HLA loci, with DRB1 alleles having the most associated TCRs and HLA-C alleles having the fewest. Three of the identified cytomegalovirus-associated TCR beta chains were confirmed in vitro to be specific for cytomegalovirus antigens. Only TCR beta chains were sequenced in this cohort, and the absence of alpha or paired-chain data limited detectable features. Because HLA typing was unavailable for some donors at each locus, only the typed subset was used in association tests. V-gene and J-gene trimming of TCR beta chains was associated with a missense DCLRE1C variant in a later genetic analysis, and the association was replicated in an independent cohort. In a later analysis, HLA-associated TCR beta chains were found to be more clonally expanded and to have lower generation probabilities than equally common non-associated chains.

Libraries came from the immunoSEQ multiplex PCR assay. A mixture of 60 forward primers for TCR Vbeta segments and 13 reverse primers for TCR Jbeta segments was used in the multiplex PCR. The CDR3 region of rearranged TCR beta genes was amplified from genomic DNA by a multiplex PCR assay. The amplified TCR beta libraries were sequenced on the Illumina HiSeq System as 87-base-pair reads. On the study's bioinformatics: In a later analysis, some 80 million unique TCR beta chains were counted across the roughly 610 repertoires, and roughly 11 million of these chains were shared by at least two donors. Raw reads were error-corrected and collapsed into unique sequences with a nearest-neighbor algorithm that merged closely related sequences to remove PCR and sequencing errors. Alignment of CDR3 sequences to IMGT reference sequences was used to assign V, D and J gene segments. For a sequence to be retained, at least a six-nucleotide match to both a V gene segment and a J gene segment was required. Rearrangements were classified as productive when the CDR3 lacked stop codons and remained in frame with V and J, and all other rearrangements were classified as non-productive. CDR3 was defined by IMGT convention, running from the second conserved V-encoded cysteine to the conserved J-encoded phenylalanine. The earlier analysis of about 610 of the donors excluded sequences that lacked an unambiguous match to a single V gene segment. An earlier analysis of approximately 590 of the donors called V segments functional above 56.7% productive rearrangements and segregating when the between-donor standard deviation exceeded 5%. A statistical classification framework was built for diagnosing cytomegalovirus status from the catalog of TCR beta chain sequences. A later analysis assigned V and J genes by comparing TCR nucleotide sequences with IMGT/GENE-DB human TR gene sequences. In a later analysis, CDR3 sequences and most-parsimonious VDJ recombination scenarios were assigned using the TCRdist pipeline. In a later analysis, every TCR beta chain was defined by the combination of its CDR3 amino acid sequence and its V-gene family, and reads without a unique V-gene family were dropped. As a way to deal with suspected cross-contamination and a sequencing artifact, a later analysis dropped roughly 620 nucleotide sequences that were highly shared and had low generation probability. In a later analysis, a clonal expansion index for each public chain was calculated from normalized within-repertoire ranks of inferred template counts. Generation probabilities in a later analysis came from a VDJ recombination model fitted to out-of-frame rearrangements, and those results were checked against IGoR. Hypergeometric tests were used in a later analysis to score TCR-TCR, TCR-HLA and TCR-CMV co-occurrence, with a repertoire-size bias correction applied to the TCR pairs. In a later analysis, false discovery rates were estimated by permuting HLA or CMV assignments 20 times. In a later analysis, co-occurring TCRs were grouped using DBSCAN, with TCRdist sequence similarity added in when clustering inside HLA-allele-positive subsets. Repertoires with fewer than 30,000 or more than 120,000 public chains were left out of co-occurrence clustering, as were about five repertoires with anomalous nucleotide sharing. TCRdb carries this immuneACCESS record with in-frame sequences only. Its versions omit some clonotypes, under half of them owing to an unresolved V gene in the studies checked, with the rest unexplained. The V and J calls and clone size are taken from that table; D and trimming were inferred from the DNA. The sample contains around 140,000 clones, more than 75% of them found a single time. The ten biggest clones cover around 0.99% of the sample.

Remarks on this clone: Its antigen remains undetermined. No much larger clonotype is one base removed from it; base qualities were not supplied.

The cohort was made up of approximately 670 healthy bone marrow donors. Cohort members were all nominally healthy when sampled, although unrecorded immune exposures were likely present. The donor tested CMV seronegative and was one of the 352 seronegative cohort members. Every donor gave a peripheral blood sample, and the peripheral blood mononuclear cells from that sample were used for TCR beta sequencing. Genomic DNA extraction from the blood cell samples was performed with the Qiagen DNeasy Blood Extraction Kit. From a lookup of the germline V gene, CDR1 and CDR2 are SGHRS and YFSETQ. V is cut by 2 bases and J by 5 bases, and the space between the germline ends is 10 bases. The CDR3 contains 13 residues, cysteine and phenylalanine counted. Just CDR3 DNA is preserved here, 39 bases in frame from base 1.

This sequence was found in a male donor in good health and CMV-seronegative. The sequence links TRBV5-1 to TRBJ2-5; matching of 5 bases hints at TRBD1 as the D gene. The sequencing input was PBMCs. CDR3 region: CASSFPTEETQYF. The DNA sequence is TGCGCCAGCAGCTTCCCGACAGAGGAGACCCAGTACTTC.